A single sample gave rise to the 4 T cell receptor beta chains below, sequenced in a study of blood T cell repertoires in COVID-19. TCRdb's copy holds only in-frame clones and misses some; the assay was immunoSEQ multiplex PCR. The profile shows hundreds of thousands of clones, about 89% of them singletons. The sample taken for sequencing was peripheral blood. All receptors derive from a woman in her forties or fifties who had recovered from COVID-19.

This chain connects TRBV5-1 to TRBJ2-7, with D perhaps TRBD1 (6 bases). The CDR3 spans 15 residues. Germline V lookup: CDR1 SGHRS, CDR2 YFSETQ. Deletions cut 0 bases from V and 5 bases from J, with 15 bases between. The CDR3 nucleotides are TGCGCCAGCAGCTTGGTAATTGGGGGCTCGGACGAGCAGTACTTC. It yields the protein CASSLVIGGSDEQYF.

This clone was observed a handful of times. This chain connects TRBV7-8 to TRBJ1-4; perhaps TRBD1 as D (6 bases). Per the germline V gene, CDR1 is SGHVS and CDR2 is FQNEAQ. Trimming stripped 5 bases from V and 10 bases from J, with 11 bases between. The CDR3 is 12 residues long. The CDR3 DNA is TGTGCCAGCAGCCACTCGGACAGAAAACTGTTTTTT. Protein sequence: CASSHSDRKLFF.

A few counts support this clone. The chain combines TRBV25-1 with TRBJ1-4, with 8 bases fitting TRBD1. The germline V gene has CDR1 MGHDK and CDR2 SYGVNS. The CDR3 totals 15 residues. The V gene end was trimmed by 10 bases and the J gene end by 7 bases; junction bases not matched to a gene: 14. The CDR3 DNA reads TGTGCCACCTGCCCGGATCGACAGGGGAGTGAAAAACTGTTTTTT. Its translation: CATCPDRQGSEKLFF.

The V gene is TRBV6-6, the J gene TRBJ2-5, with D uncertain. The CDR3 loop spans 15 amino acids. Germline V CDR1 and CDR2: MNHNY, SVGAGI (reference sequence). Trimming took 9 bases from V and 2 from J, leaving 19 bases between them. The CDR3 loop is CASTRPLPGQETQYF. The CDR3 DNA is TGTGCCAGTACCCGCCCGCTTCCAGGACAAGAGACCCAGTACTTC.